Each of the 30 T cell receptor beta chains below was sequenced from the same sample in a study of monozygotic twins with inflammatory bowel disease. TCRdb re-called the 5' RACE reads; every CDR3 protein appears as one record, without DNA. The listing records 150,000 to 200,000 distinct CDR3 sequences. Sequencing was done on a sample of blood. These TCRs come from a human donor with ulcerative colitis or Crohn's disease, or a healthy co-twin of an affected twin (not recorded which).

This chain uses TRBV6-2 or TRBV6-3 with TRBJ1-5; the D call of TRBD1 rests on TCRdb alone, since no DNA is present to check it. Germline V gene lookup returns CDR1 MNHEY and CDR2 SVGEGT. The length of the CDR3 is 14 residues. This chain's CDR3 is CASTGTYINQPQHF.

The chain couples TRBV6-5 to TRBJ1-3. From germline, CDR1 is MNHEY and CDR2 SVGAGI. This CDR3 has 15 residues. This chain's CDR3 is CASSYPSLSGITIYF.

CDR3 protein: CASSLMGAESPLHF. The genes are TRBV27 and TRBJ1-6; TCRdb's D gene call, TRBD1, goes unchecked for lack of DNA. The CDR3 covers 14 residues. Germline values: CDR1 MNHEY, CDR2 SMNVEV (reference sequence).

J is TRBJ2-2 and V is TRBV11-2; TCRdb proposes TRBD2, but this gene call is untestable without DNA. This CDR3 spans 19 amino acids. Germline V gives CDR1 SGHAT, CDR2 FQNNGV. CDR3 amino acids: CASSLRGSGRGRNTGELFF.

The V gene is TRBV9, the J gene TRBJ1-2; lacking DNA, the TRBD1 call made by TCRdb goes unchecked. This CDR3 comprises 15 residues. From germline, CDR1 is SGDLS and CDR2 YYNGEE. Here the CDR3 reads CASSVGSRVSYGYTF.

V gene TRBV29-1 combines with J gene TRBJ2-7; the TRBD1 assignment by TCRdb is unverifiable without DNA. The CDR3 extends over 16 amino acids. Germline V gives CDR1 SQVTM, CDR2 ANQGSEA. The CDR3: CSVVGPRGSSSYEQYF.

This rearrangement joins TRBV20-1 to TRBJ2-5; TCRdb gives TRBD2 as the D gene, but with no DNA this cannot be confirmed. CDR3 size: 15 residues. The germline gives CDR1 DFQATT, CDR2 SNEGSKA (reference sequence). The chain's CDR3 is CSARALQTTQETQYF.

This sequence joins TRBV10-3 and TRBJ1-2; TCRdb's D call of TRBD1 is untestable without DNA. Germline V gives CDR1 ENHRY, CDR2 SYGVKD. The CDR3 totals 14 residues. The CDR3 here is CAIRMNRGHYSYTF.

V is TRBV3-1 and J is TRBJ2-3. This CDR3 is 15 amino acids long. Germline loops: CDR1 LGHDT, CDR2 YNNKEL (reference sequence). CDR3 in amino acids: CASSPDLAGPDTQYF.

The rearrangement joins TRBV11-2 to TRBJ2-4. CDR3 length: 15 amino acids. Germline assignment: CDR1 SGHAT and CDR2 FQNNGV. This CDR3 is CASSLITGPKNIQYF.

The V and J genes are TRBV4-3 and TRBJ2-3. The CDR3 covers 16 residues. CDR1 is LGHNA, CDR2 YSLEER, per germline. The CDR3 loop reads CASSQDREGSTDTQYF.

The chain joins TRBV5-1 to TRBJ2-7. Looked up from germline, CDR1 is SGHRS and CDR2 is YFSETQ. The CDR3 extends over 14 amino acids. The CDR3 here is CASSFARPAYEQYF.

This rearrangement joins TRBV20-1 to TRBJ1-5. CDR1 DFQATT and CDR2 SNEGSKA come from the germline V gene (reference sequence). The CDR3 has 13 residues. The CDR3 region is CSATQKENQPQHF.

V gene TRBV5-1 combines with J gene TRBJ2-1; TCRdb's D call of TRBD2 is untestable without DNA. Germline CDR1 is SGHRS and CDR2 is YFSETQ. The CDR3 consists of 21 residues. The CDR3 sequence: CASSLASPGTSGGYRYNEQFF.

The CDR3 reads CSVVAQGWTEAFF. The genes are TRBV29-1 and TRBJ1-1; TCRdb names TRBD1, which stays unverified in the absence of DNA. This CDR3 contains 13 residues. In germline, CDR1 is SQVTM, CDR2 ANQGSEA.

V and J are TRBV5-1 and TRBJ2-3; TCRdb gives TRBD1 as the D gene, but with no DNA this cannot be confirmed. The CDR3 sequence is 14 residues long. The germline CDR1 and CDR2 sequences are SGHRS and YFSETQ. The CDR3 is CASSLDRGGDTQYF.

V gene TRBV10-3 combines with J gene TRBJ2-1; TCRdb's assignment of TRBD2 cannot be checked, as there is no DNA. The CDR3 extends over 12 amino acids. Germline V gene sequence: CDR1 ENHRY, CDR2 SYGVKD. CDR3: CAISTSGSEQFF.

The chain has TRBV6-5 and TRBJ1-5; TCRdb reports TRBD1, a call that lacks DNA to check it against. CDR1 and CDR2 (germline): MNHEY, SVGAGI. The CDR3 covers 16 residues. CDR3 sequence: CASSYFGQGFNQPQHF.

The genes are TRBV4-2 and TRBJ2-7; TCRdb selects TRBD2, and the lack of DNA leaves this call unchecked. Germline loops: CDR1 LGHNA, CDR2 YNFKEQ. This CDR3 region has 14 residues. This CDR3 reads CASSQGGIPYEQYF.

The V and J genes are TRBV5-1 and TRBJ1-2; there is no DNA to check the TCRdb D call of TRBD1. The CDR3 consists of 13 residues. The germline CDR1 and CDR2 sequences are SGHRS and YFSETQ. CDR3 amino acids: CASSPQGDYGYTF.

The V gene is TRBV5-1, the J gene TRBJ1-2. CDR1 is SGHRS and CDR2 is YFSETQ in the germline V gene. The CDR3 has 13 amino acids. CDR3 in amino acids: CASSLGEHYGYTF.

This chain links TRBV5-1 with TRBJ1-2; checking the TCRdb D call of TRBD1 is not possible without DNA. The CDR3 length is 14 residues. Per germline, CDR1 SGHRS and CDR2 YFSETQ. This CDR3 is CASTPGQANYGYTF.

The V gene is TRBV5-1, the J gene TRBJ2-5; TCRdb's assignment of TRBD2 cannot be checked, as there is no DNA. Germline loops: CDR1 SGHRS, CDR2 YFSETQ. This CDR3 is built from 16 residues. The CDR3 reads CASSLAELATQETQYF.

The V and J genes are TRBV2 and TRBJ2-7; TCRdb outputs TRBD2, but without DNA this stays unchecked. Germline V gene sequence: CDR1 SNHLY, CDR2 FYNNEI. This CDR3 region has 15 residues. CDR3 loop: CASSGRAGLTYEQYF.

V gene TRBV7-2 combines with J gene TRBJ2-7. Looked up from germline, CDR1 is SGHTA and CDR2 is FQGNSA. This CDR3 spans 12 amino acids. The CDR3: CASSPDFYEQYF. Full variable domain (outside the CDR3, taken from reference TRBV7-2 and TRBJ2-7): GAGVSQSPSNKVTEKGKDVELRCDPISGHTALYWYRQSLGQGLEFLIYFQGNSAPDKSGLPSDRFSAERTGGSVSTLTIQRTQQEDSAVYLCASSPDFYEQYFGPGTRLTVT.

The CDR3 spells CASSAGLSTDTQYF. V gene TRBV11-1 combines with J gene TRBJ2-3; as DNA is missing, the TRBD2 call by TCRdb cannot be tested. Looked up from germline, CDR1 is SGHAT and CDR2 is FQDESV (reference sequence). CDR3 length: 14 amino acids.

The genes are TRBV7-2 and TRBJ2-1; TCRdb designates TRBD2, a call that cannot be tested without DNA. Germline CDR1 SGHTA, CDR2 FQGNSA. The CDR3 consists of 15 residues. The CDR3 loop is CASSRGSSTYNEQFF.

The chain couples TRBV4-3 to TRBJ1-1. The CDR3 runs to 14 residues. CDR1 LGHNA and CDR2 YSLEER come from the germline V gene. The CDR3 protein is CASSPHTGSGEALF.

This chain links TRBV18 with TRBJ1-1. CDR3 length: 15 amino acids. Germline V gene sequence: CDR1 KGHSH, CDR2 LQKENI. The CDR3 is CASSPIGDGADEAFF.

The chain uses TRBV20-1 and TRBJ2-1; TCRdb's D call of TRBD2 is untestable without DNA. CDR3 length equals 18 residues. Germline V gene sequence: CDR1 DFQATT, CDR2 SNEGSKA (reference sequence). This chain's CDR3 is CSARPQRPSVGLYNEQFF.